The 27 T cell receptor beta chains listed next were all sequenced from one sample in a study of T cells in Graves' hyperthyroidism and ophthalmopathy. The CDR3 regions of TCR beta were amplified from RNA transcripts. First-round RT-PCR targeting the TCR CDR3 was performed with the HTBI primer set. TCRdb re-analysed the multiplex PCR reads in MiXCR, keeping a single row per CDR3 protein. Among around 350,000 distinct CDR3 sequences listed, 15% to 18% were seen once. Sequences were obtained from blood. Source of these receptors: a woman aged 18 to 35 with Graves' hyperthyroidism that later progressed to Graves' ophthalmopathy.

The sample holds many counts of this clonotype. The rearrangement links TRBV6-1 to TRBJ1-1; D remains ambiguous. The CDR3 extends over 16 amino acids. With 7 bases removed from V and 5 bases from J, the gap between germline ends came to 23 bases. Germline V gene data show CDR1 as MNHNS and CDR2 as SASEGT. The CDR3 reads CASTHGGVLDKTEAFF. For the CDR3, the DNA is TGTGCCAGCACCCACGGTGGGGTCTTAGATAAGACTGAAGCTTTCTTT.

Ten or more counts support this clonotype. The rearrangement joins TRBV5-1 to TRBJ2-3; the match to TRBD2 covers 10 bases. Germline CDR1 is SGHRS and CDR2 is YFSETQ. J gave up 3 bases and V 5 bases, and 9 bases lay outside the gene matches. The CDR3 extends over 16 amino acids. CDR3 sequence: CASRRASGSVTDTQYF. The CDR3 DNA reads TGCGCCAGCAGGAGGGCTAGCGGGAGTGTAACAGATACGCAGTATTTT.

This clonotype was seen repeatedly, ten times or more. CDR3 nucleotide sequence: TGTGCCAGCGCTCGGAACAATTCACCCCTCCACTTT. Translating gives CASARNNSPLHF. The rearrangement uses TRBV11-2 and TRBJ1-6; no definite D call. V shed 8 bases and J shed 7 bases, with 9 bases lying between them. Germline lookup yields CDR1 SGHAT and CDR2 FQNNGV. The CDR3 has 12 amino acids.

This clonotype was observed many times. The chain uses TRBV30 and TRBJ2-7, with TRBD2 identical over 16 bases. The V segment lost 8 bases and the J segment 7 bases; nucleotides outside the gene matches: 5. The CDR3 is made up of 13 amino acids. Germline CDR1 is GTSNPN and CDR2 is SVGIG (reference sequence). The CDR3 loop is CAMGLAGGEEQYF. The CDR3 nucleotides are TGTGCCATGGGACTAGCGGGAGGGGAAGAGCAGTACTTC.

This clonotype was detected only a few times. The V and J genes are TRBV27 and TRBJ1-2; no reliable D call. V was clipped by 4 bases and J by 8 bases, with 11 bases between them. CDR1 and CDR2 from the germline V gene are MNHEY and SMNVEV (reference sequence). The CDR3 sequence is 12 residues long. The CDR3 region has the DNA TGTGCCAGCAGTTCCGGACCTAGAGGCTACACCTTC. It encodes CASSSGPRGYTF.

This chain connects TRBV19 to TRBJ2-2; 10 nucleotides line up with TRBD2. The CDR3 runs 17 residues. Unmatched junction bases numbered 13, after V lost 5 bases and J lost 7 bases. The germline V gene has CDR1 LNHDA and CDR2 SQIVND (reference sequence). CDR3 protein: CASSSKSGRARGGELFF. CDR3 sequence (DNA): TGTGCCAGTAGTTCCAAAAGCGGGAGGGCCCGGGGCGGGGAGCTGTTTTTT.

This clonotype was counted ten times or more. The rearrangement links TRBV20-1 to TRBJ2-5; 13 nucleotides line up with TRBD2. The germline gives CDR1 DFQATT, CDR2 SNEGSKA (reference sequence). This CDR3 has 14 residues. Germline trimming cut 8 bases from V and 2 bases from J; bases unmatched to any gene: 5. The chain's CDR3 is CSTRLAGGQETQYF. DNA of the CDR3: TGCAGTACGCGACTAGCGGGGGGACAAGAGACCCAGTACTTC.

This clonotype was detected many times. The chain links TRBV28 to TRBJ2-5; 13 nucleotides agree with TRBD2. With V trimmed by 4 bases and J by 1 base, 6 bases remained unmatched. The V gene's germline CDR1 is MDHEN and CDR2 SYDVKM. This CDR3 is 17 amino acids long. CDR3 nucleotide sequence: TGTGCCAGCAGTTCTCCTAGACTAGCGGGAGGCCAAGAGACCCAGTACTTC. Amino acid sequence: CASSSPRLAGGQETQYF.

The chain joins TRBV19 to TRBJ1-2; 9 nucleotides align to TRBD1. Trimming took 10 bases from V and 8 from J; bases not matched to a gene: 17. The germline gives CDR1 LNHDA, CDR2 SQIVND (reference sequence). This CDR3 region has 15 residues. The CDR3, as DNA: TGTGCCACTAGAGAAACCGGGACAGGGATGGGAGGCTACACCTTC. Translated: CATRETGTGMGGYTF. Full variable domain (outside the CDR3, taken from reference TRBV19 and TRBJ1-2): DGGITQSPKYLFRKEGQNVTLSCEQNLNHDAMYWYRQDPGQGLRLIYYSQIVNDFQKGDIAEGYSVSREKKESFPLTVTSAQKNPTAFYLCATRETGTGMGGYTFGSGTRLTVV.

V usage is TRBV6-2 or TRBV6-3 and J usage is TRBJ1-2, with D possibly being TRBD1 (6 bases). Trimming took 6 bases from V and 3 from J, leaving 14 bases between them. Germline CDR1 reads MNHEY; CDR2 reads SVGEGT. The CDR3 totals 14 residues. In DNA form, the CDR3 reads TGTGCCAGCAGAACCGGACAGAACCACTATGGCTACACCTTC. Amino acid sequence: CASRTGQNHYGYTF.

For the CDR3, the DNA is TGCGCCAGCAGCCAAGTTGTGGGCTCTGGGGCCAACGTCCTGACTTTC. It translates to CASSQVVGSGANVLTF. The J gene is TRBJ2-6, the V gene TRBV4-1, with no clear D. V gave up 1 base and J gave up 0 bases, with 7 bases separating them. The CDR3 sequence is 16 residues long. The germline CDR1 and CDR2 sequences are MGHRA and YSYEKL.

There are many counts of this clonotype. The rearrangement uses TRBV12-3 or TRBV12-4 and TRBJ2-7; D may be TRBD2 (6 bases). V was cut by 5 bases and J by 4 bases, with 18 bases left in between. The CDR3 spans 15 residues. In DNA form, the CDR3 reads TGTGCCAGCAGTCCCGGCGGTAGCGGCTCATACGAGCAGTACTTC. Its translation: CASSPGGSGSYEQYF.

The rearrangement joins TRBV20-1 to TRBJ2-7; 8 positions match TRBD2. V lost 0 bases, J lost 1 base, and 2 bases stayed unmatched. The CDR3 spans 14 residues. Looked up from germline, CDR1 is DFQATT and CDR2 is SNEGSKA (reference sequence). For the CDR3, the DNA is TGCAGTGCTAGAGAAGGGACTAGGTCCTACGAGCAGTACTTC. Its translation: CSAREGTRSYEQYF.

This clonotype was counted ten times or more. This chain joins TRBV7-9 and TRBJ2-5, with 8 bases lining up with TRBD1. The CDR3 is 15 residues long. Trimming removed 5 bases from V and 5 bases from J; junction bases left unmatched: 10. Germline lookup yields CDR1 SEHNR and CDR2 FQNEAQ (reference sequence). In nucleotides, the CDR3 is TGTGCCAGCAGCCCTCCGGGACAGGAAGGGGAGACCCAGTACTTC. Protein: CASSPPGQEGETQYF.

This clonotype has at least ten counts. CDR3 residues: CASRRTGGGNQPQHF. CDR3 coding DNA: TGTGCCAGCAGACGTACAGGGGGCGGCAATCAGCCCCAGCATTTT. V usage is TRBV2 and J usage is TRBJ1-5; 9 bases align to TRBD1. CDR1 and CDR2 (germline): SNHLY, FYNNEI. CDR3 length: 15 amino acids. The V segment lost 6 bases and the J segment 2 bases; nucleotides outside the gene matches: 5.

This clonotype was seen many times. CDR3 bases: TGTGCCAGCAGGGTACAGGGGGCGAGCGGCTACACCTTC. Residues: CASRVQGASGYTF. The chain carries TRBV2 and TRBJ1-2, with TRBD1 identical over 9 bases. The V gene's germline CDR1 is SNHLY and CDR2 FYNNEI. J was trimmed by 8 bases and V by 6 bases; bases with no gene match: 7. The CDR3 is 13 residues long.

J is TRBJ2-1 and V is TRBV7-9; no firm D call. Germline V gene lookup returns CDR1 SEHNR and CDR2 FQNEAQ (reference sequence). Trimming removed 0 bases at V and 5 bases at J, with 14 bases between. This CDR3 has 16 amino acids. The CDR3 sequence is CASSLASGMHNNEQFF. The DNA for the CDR3 is TGTGCCAGCAGCTTAGCATCCGGTATGCATAACAATGAGCAGTTCTTC. The entire variable domain, with the rest obtained from reference TRBV7-9 and TRBJ2-1, is as follows: DTGVSQNPRHKITKRGQNVTFRCDPISEHNRLYWYRQTLGQGPEFLTYFQNEAQLEKSRLLSDRFSAERPKGSFSTLEIQRTEQGDSAMYLCASSLASGMHNNEQFFGPGTRLTVL.

There are a few counts of this clonotype. The chain uses TRBV10-2 and TRBJ1-5; D remains unclear. This CDR3 is 14 amino acids long. V lost 3 bases and J lost 0, with 6 bases in between. The germline V gene encodes CDR1 WSHSY and CDR2 SAAADI. In DNA form, the CDR3 reads TGCGCCAGCAGTGATTTTAATAGCAATCAGCCCCAGCATTTT. Residues: CASSDFNSNQPQHF.

This clonotype was seen many times. The rearrangement uses TRBV7-9 and TRBJ2-7; 9 positions match TRBD2. The junction had 14 bases not matched to a gene; V was cut back by 5 bases and J by 0 bases. This CDR3 region has 18 residues. Germline loops: CDR1 SEHNR, CDR2 FQNEAQ (reference sequence). CDR3 amino acids: CASSRRTSGQYHSYEQYF. The CDR3 DNA reads as TGTGCCAGCAGCAGAAGAACTAGCGGGCAGTACCACTCCTACGAGCAGTACTTC. Using reference TRBV7-9 and TRBJ2-7 for the parts outside the CDR3, the full variable domain is DTGVSQNPRHKITKRGQNVTFRCDPISEHNRLYWYRQTLGQGPEFLTYFQNEAQLEKSRLLSDRFSAERPKGSFSTLEIQRTEQGDSAMYLCASSRRTSGQYHSYEQYFGPGTRLTVT.

This clonotype was counted ten times or more. This chain joins TRBV27 and TRBJ1-4, with 8 bases that match TRBD1. Per germline, CDR1 MNHEY and CDR2 SMNVEV (reference sequence). V dropped 7 bases and J dropped 1; count of bases not matched to a gene: 5. This CDR3 has 15 residues. The CDR3 protein is CASTPGQGTNEKLFF. The CDR3 DNA is TGTGCCAGCACACCTGGACAGGGAACTAATGAAAAACTGTTTTTT.

The V call is TRBV6-1, the J call TRBJ2-5; 8 nucleotides match TRBD1. Per the germline V gene, CDR1 is MNHNS and CDR2 is SASEGT. CDR3 length: 14 amino acids. V lost 3 bases to trimming and J lost 6 bases; unmatched junction nucleotides: 6. The CDR3 spells CASSDWQGAKTQYF. In nucleotides, the CDR3 is TGTGCCAGCAGTGATTGGCAGGGGGCGAAGACCCAGTACTTC.

This clonotype was detected many times. This CDR3 reads CSARDRDRTYYEQYF. CDR3 in DNA: TGCAGTGCTAGAGATAGGGACAGGACTTACTACGAGCAGTACTTC. The rearrangement uses TRBV20-1 and TRBJ2-7; 8 bases are shared with TRBD1. In germline, CDR1 is DFQATT, CDR2 SNEGSKA (reference sequence). The CDR3 runs 15 residues. Trimming at V came to 0 bases and at J to 3 bases, leaving 7 bases not matched to a gene.

V usage is TRBV30 and J usage is TRBJ1-3, with TRBD1 matching over 7 bases. The CDR3 extends over 15 amino acids. The germline CDR1 and CDR2 sequences are GTSNPN and SVGIG (reference sequence). V lost 4 bases and J lost 1; bases outside the gene matches: 7. CDR3 in DNA: TGTGCCTGGAATATAGGGGGCCAATCTGGAAACACCATATATTTT. It is translated as CAWNIGGQSGNTIYF.

This clonotype has at least ten counts. The chain links TRBV20-1 to TRBJ2-7; the D is unclear. The germline V and J ends were trimmed by 2 bases and 0 bases, with 8 bases remaining between them. Germline V gene data show CDR1 as DFQATT and CDR2 as SNEGSKA (reference sequence). The CDR3 sequence is 13 residues long. This CDR3 is CSARISLSYEQYF. In DNA form, the CDR3 reads TGCAGTGCTAGAATTAGTCTCTCCTACGAGCAGTACTTC.

About this clonotype itself: A much more abundant neighbour one base away suggests this may be a read error. The V call is TRBV5-8, the J call TRBJ2-1; 7 bases match TRBD1. Germline values: CDR1 SGHTS, CDR2 YDEGEE. Germline trimming cut 5 bases from V and 9 bases from J; bases unmatched to any gene: 8. This CDR3 is 13 amino acids long. The CDR3 DNA reads as TGTGCCAGCAGTTTCAGGGGGACCAGTGAGCAGTTCTTC. Its translation is CASSFRGTSEQFF.

This clonotype was seen repeatedly, ten times or more. This sequence joins TRBV5-1 and TRBJ2-7; 7 bases align to TRBD1. The CDR3 contains 13 residues. CDR1 and CDR2 (germline): SGHRS, YFSETQ. Trimming at V came to 4 bases and at J to 3 bases, leaving 4 bases not matched to a gene. CDR3 loop: CASSQGQIYEQYF. Written as DNA, the CDR3 is TGCGCCAGCAGCCAGGGACAGATCTACGAGCAGTACTTC. Combining the CDR3 with reference TRBV5-1 and TRBJ2-7 gives the whole variable domain KAGVTQTPRYLIKTRGQQVTLSCSPISGHRSVSWYQQTPGQGLQFLFEYFSETQRNKGNFPGRFSGRQFSNSRSEMNVSTLELGDSALYLCASSQGQIYEQYFGPGTRLTVT.

This clonotype was seen many times. This chain links TRBV10-1 with TRBJ2-1; the match to TRBD2 covers 12 bases. V shed 2 bases, J shed 7 bases, and the junction held 3 bases outside the gene matches. Germline-derived CDR1 and CDR2 are WNHNN and SYGVQD (reference sequence). The CDR3 covers 15 residues. The CDR3 sequence is CASSERTSGINEQFF. CDR3 DNA: TGCGCCAGCAGTGAGAGGACTAGCGGGATTAATGAGCAGTTCTTC.